This TCR beta chain is from a study of blood T cell repertoires in COVID-19. Study background: The analysed material was cDNA or gDNA that came from T cells, B-cell-depleted T cells, or PBMCs.

V was cut by 4 bases and J by 0 bases, with 6 bases left in between. This CDR3 region has 13 residues. Germline-derived CDR1 and CDR2 are KGHSH and LQKENI. Per the authors' pipeline: Cell counts per sample came from amplifying reference gene primers. Repertoires were generated with immunoSEQ multiplex PCR, while TCRdb's copy carries only in-frame clones and drops some. V and J calls and clone size are as listed in that table; D and trimming were resolved from the DNA. The sample lists roughly 150,000 clones, over 60% occurring once. The gene calls are TRBV18 and TRBJ1-1; D unclear. Sequencing was performed on peripheral blood. This clonotype originated in a man aged 55 to 69 with acute or convalescent COVID-19. The CDR3 sequence is CASSHPVNTEAFF. For the CDR3, the DNA is TGTGCCAGCTCACATCCGGTGAACACTGAAGCTTTCTTT.